This entry lists 5 T cell receptor beta chains sequenced from one sample in a study of human T cells and chemical hapten exposure. TCRdb passed the RACE reads through MiXCR, listing each CDR3 protein once. Seen here are approximately 74,000 distinct CDR3 sequences, approximately 29% observed once, and the top ten hold 8.9%. The sample's time point: patch test 1, 2 weeks after DPC sensitization. The treatment is: therapeutic diphenylcyclopropenone sensitization with weekly scalp DPC. The sequencing here drew on whole blood, taken in connection with sensitization to the hapten diphenylcyclopropenone (DPC). The receptors were gathered from a man aged 35-49 years with alopecia areata. Some clones in this sample may be carry-over from other donors' samples.

The CDR3 coding sequence is TGTGCCAGCATTCGAAGCCCGTGTAATGAGCAGTTCTTC. Translation: CASIRSPCNEQFF. The chain combines TRBV12-3 or TRBV12-4 with TRBJ2-1; D remains ambiguous. This CDR3 has 13 amino acids. Trimming took 7 bases from V and 7 from J, leaving 14 bases between them.

This clonotype was picked up a small number of times. The chain couples TRBV20-1 to TRBJ2-3; 9 positions agree with TRBD2. The V segment lost 0 bases and the J segment 1 base; nucleotides outside the gene matches: 11. This CDR3 has 18 residues. Germline V gives CDR1 DFQATT, CDR2 SNEGSKA (reference sequence). The DNA for the CDR3 is TGCAGTGCTAGAGATCGACTAGCGGCGTACCTACGCACAGATACGCAGTATTTT. Protein: CSARDRLAAYLRTDTQYF.

CDR3 residues: CASSIPGLAGTEQFF. In DNA, the CDR3 is TGTGCCAGCAGCATTCCGGGACTAGCGGGTACTGAGCAGTTCTTC. The V and J genes are TRBV7-2 and TRBJ2-1, with TRBD2 matching over 12 bases. Per the germline V gene, CDR1 is SGHTA and CDR2 is FQGNSA. The CDR3 runs to 15 residues. V dropped 5 bases and J dropped 9; count of bases not matched to a gene: 8.

This clonotype was detected only a few times. The chain carries TRBV12-3 or TRBV12-4 and TRBJ1-3; no definite D call. Between the trimmed V and J ends, which lost 6 bases and 1 base, there was a span of 10 bases. This CDR3 has 14 amino acids. The CDR3 loop is CASRDERSGNTIYF. CDR3 sequence (DNA): TGTGCCAGCAGAGACGAGCGTTCTGGAAACACCATATATTTT.

This clonotype occurred once. J is TRBJ1-6 and V is TRBV6-2 or TRBV6-3, with a weak D call TRBD1 (6 bases). The germline V and J ends were trimmed by 3 bases and 7 bases, with 13 bases remaining between them. Germline CDR1 MNHEY, CDR2 SVGEGT. The CDR3 is 15 amino acids. Written as DNA, the CDR3 is TGTGCCAGCAGTTATATTCCAGGGGAAAATTCACCCCTCCACTTT. This translates into CASSYIPGENSPLHF.